This T cell receptor beta chain was captured in a study of blood T cell repertoires in COVID-19. The wider study: Sample material is recorded as cDNA or gDNA derived from T cells, B-cell-depleted T cells, or PBMCs.

As originally analysed: Estimates of nucleated cell counts were drawn from the amplification of reference gene primers. TCRdb keeps only in-frame clones here, not all; method: immunoSEQ multiplex PCR. Clone size and the V and J calls come from that table; the DNA yielded D and trimming. The sample includes some 14,000 clones, 87% seen only once; the top ten take 15% to 20%. Trimming took 1 base from V and 5 from J; bases not matched to a gene: 3. The CDR3 length is 15 residues. Per the germline V gene, CDR1 is SEHNR and CDR2 is FQNEAQ (reference sequence). Sequenced sample: peripheral blood. The chain joins TRBV7-9 to TRBJ1-4; the match to TRBD1 covers 8 bases. The clonotype was recovered from a human donor with active COVID-19. The donor label of this sample is uncertain. The CDR3 sequence is CASSLGGQDNEKLFF. The CDR3 DNA sequence: TGTGCCAGCAGCTTAGGGGGACAGGACAATGAAAAACTGTTTTTT.